This T cell receptor (beta chain) was observed in a study of blood T cell repertoires in COVID-19. For the study at large: The samples span acute and convalescent COVID-19 from the United States, Italy and Spain. T cells, B-cell-depleted T cells, or PBMCs provided the cDNA or gDNA that served as material.

CDR3 size: 15 residues. From germline, CDR1 is SNHLY and CDR2 FYNNEI. V lost 7 bases and J lost 2; bases outside the gene matches: 4. Data came from immunoSEQ multiplex PCR; TCRdb stores just in-frame clones and leaves some out. The sample lists 120,000 or so clones, 85% to 90% occurring once. The material sequenced was peripheral blood. The rearrangement links TRBV2 to TRBJ2-1, with TRBD2 matching over 11 bases. The TCR comes from a man in his 70s who had recovered from COVID-19. CDR3 coding DNA: TGTGCCAGCACCGAACTAGCGGGGGCCTACAATGAGCAGTTCTTC. Residues: CASTELAGAYNEQFF.